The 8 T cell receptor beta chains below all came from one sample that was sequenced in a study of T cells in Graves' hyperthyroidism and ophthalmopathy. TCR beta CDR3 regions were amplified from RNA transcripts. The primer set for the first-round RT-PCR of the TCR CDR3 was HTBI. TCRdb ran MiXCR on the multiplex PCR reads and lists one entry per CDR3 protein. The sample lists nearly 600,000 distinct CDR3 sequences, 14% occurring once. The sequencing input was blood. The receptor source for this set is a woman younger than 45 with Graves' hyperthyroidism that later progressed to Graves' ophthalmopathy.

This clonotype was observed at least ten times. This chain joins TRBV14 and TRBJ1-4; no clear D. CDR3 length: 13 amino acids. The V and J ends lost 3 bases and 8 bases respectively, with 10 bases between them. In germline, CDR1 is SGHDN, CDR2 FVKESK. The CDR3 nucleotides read TGTGCCAGCAGCCATGAGGCGAGGGAAAAACTGTTTTTT. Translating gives CASSHEAREKLFF.

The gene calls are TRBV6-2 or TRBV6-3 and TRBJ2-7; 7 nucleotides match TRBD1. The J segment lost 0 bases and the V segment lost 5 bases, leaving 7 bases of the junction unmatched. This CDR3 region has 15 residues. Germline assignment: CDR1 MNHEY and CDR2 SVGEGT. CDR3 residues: CASSLTRDSSYEQYF. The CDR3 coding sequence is TGTGCCAGCAGTCTCACCCGGGACAGCTCCTACGAGCAGTACTTC.

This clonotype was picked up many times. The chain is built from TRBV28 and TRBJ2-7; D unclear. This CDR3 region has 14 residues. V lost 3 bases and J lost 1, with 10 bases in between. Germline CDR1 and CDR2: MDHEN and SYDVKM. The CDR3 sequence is CASSFLDDSYEQYF. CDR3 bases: TGTGCCAGCAGTTTCCTGGACGATTCCTACGAGCAGTACTTC.

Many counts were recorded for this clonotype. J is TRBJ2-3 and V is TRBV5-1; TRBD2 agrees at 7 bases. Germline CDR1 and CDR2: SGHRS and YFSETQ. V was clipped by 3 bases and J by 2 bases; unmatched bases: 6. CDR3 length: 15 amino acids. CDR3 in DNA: TGCGCCAGCAGCTCCTCAAGCGGGACCACAGATACGCAGTATTTT. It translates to CASSSSSGTTDTQYF.

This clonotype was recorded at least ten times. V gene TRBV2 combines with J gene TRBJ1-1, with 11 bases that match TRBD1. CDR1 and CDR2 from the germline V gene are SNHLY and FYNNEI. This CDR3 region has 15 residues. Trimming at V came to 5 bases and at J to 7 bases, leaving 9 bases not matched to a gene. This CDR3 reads CASSLGQGGVSEAFF. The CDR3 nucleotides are TGTGCCAGCAGTCTGGGACAGGGGGGAGTCAGTGAAGCTTTCTTT.

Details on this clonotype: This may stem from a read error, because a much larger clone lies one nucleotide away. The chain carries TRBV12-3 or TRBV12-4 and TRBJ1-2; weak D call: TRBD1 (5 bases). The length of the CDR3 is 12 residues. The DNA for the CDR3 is TGTGCCAGCAGTTTAGGGGGGAGAGGCTGCACCTTC. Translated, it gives CASSLGGRGCTF.

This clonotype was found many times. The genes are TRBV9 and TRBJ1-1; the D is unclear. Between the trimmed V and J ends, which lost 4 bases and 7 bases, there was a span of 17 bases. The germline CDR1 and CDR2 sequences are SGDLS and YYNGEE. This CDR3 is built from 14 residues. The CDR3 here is CASSPQFLPREAFF. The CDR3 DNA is TGTGCCAGCAGCCCCCAATTCCTTCCCCGTGAAGCTTTCTTT.

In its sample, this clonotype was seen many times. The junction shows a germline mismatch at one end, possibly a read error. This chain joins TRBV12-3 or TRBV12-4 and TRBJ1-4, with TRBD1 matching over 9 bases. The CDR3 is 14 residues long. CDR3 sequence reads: CASQFGQGFEELFF. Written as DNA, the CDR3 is TGTGCCAGCCAGTTTGGACAGGGGTTTGAAGAACTGTTTTTT.